Each of the 24 T cell receptor beta chains below was sequenced from the same sample in a study of OX40 agonist ivuxolimab in advanced cancers. TCRdb's copy holds only in-frame clones and misses some; the assay was immunoSEQ multiplex PCR. The repertoire includes some 76,000 clones, roughly 84% of them detected once, and 6.5% to 8.5% sits in the top ten. This material consisted of CD4+ or CD8+ T cells sorted from blood, taken in a trial of the OX40 agonist ivuxolimab. These receptors came from an adult with an advanced solid tumor such as melanoma, head and neck, liver or kidney cancer.

The genes are TRBV28 and TRBJ1-2; TRBD1 agrees at 7 bases. J gave up 2 bases and V 8 bases, and 8 bases lay outside the gene matches. The CDR3 spans 14 residues. Germline V gene lookup returns CDR1 MDHEN and CDR2 SYDVKM. The CDR3 sequence is CASGGQATNYGYTF. DNA of the CDR3: TGTGCCAGCGGAGGACAGGCGACAAACTATGGCTACACCTTC.

The chain has TRBV6-5 and TRBJ2-3, with a possible D match to TRBD1 (6 bases). The germline CDR1 and CDR2 sequences are MNHEY and SVGAGI. The V gene lost 0 bases and the J gene lost 4 bases, with 11 bases spanning the gap. This CDR3 is built from 15 residues. The CDR3 loop is CASSYSRGGADTQYF. CDR3 DNA sequence: TGTGCCAGCAGTTACTCGAGAGGGGGAGCAGATACGCAGTATTTT.

The chain carries TRBV28 and TRBJ1-1, with TRBD1 as a possible D gene (5 bases). The germline V gene encodes CDR1 MDHEN and CDR2 SYDVKM. V shed 6 bases and J shed 5 bases, with 13 bases lying between them. This CDR3 spans 13 amino acids. The chain's CDR3 is CASRGGTWTEAFF. CDR3 DNA sequence: TGTGCCAGCAGGGGGGGGACGTGGACTGAAGCTTTCTTT.

The chain recombines TRBV5-1 with TRBJ2-1; tentative D call: TRBD1 (6 bases). The CDR3 runs to 14 residues. Germline CDR1 SGHRS, CDR2 YFSETQ. The V gene lost 2 bases and the J gene lost 5 bases, with 11 bases spanning the gap. The CDR3: CASSLTTGNNEQFF. CDR3 sequence (DNA): TGCGCCAGCAGCTTAACTACAGGGAACAATGAGCAGTTCTTC.

The chain carries TRBV7-2 and TRBJ2-7; the D is unclear. Germline assignment: CDR1 SGHTA and CDR2 FQGNSA. The CDR3 has 12 residues. The V end lost 0 bases, the J end lost 7 bases, and 7 bases lay between the germline ends. The CDR3 DNA reads as TGTGCCAGCAGCTTAGCAGGTCGGGAGCAGTACTTC. It yields the protein CASSLAGREQYF.

The J gene is TRBJ1-6, the V gene TRBV28; tentatively, D is TRBD1 (5 bases). V lost 6 bases and J lost 2, with 11 bases in between. This CDR3 is built from 15 residues. Germline V gene lookup returns CDR1 MDHEN and CDR2 SYDVKM. In DNA form, the CDR3 reads TGTGCCAGCAGGATGACAGCTACCTATAATTCACCCCTCCACTTT. Translating it yields CASRMTATYNSPLHF.

The chain uses TRBV9 and TRBJ2-3, with TRBD2 identical over 8 bases. In germline, CDR1 is SGDLS, CDR2 YYNGEE. CDR3 length equals 12 residues. V lost 3 bases to trimming and J lost 9 bases; unmatched junction nucleotides: 3. In DNA, the CDR3 is TGTGCCAGCAGCGCCGAGCGGGGGACGCAGTATTTT. As protein: CASSAERGTQYF.

There are a few counts of this clone. The genes are TRBV29-1 and TRBJ2-7; TRBD2 aligns across 9 bases. The CDR3 spans 13 residues. The trim removed 4 bases at V and 4 bases at J, leaving 5 bases unmatched. In germline, CDR1 is SQVTM, CDR2 ANQGSEA. CDR3 DNA sequence: TGCAGCGTTGTGGCTAGCGGGGCTTACGAGCAGTACTTC. It encodes CSVVASGAYEQYF.

This CDR3 reads CASSQDFLGGPNYGYTF. CDR3 bases: TGCGCCAGCAGCCAAGATTTCCTGGGTGGGCCTAACTATGGCTACACCTTC. The chain employs TRBV4-3 and TRBJ1-2, with unresolved D. V was trimmed by 0 bases and J by 0 bases, leaving 14 bases between them. Germline assignment: CDR1 LGHNA and CDR2 YSLEER. The CDR3 totals 17 residues.

The chain carries TRBV2 and TRBJ2-1; D remains unclear. Germline loops: CDR1 SNHLY, CDR2 FYNNEI. The CDR3 is made up of 15 amino acids. Trimming removed 4 bases from V and 0 bases from J, with 10 bases in between. The CDR3 DNA reads as TGTGCCAGCAGTGCTATGGGGTCCTCCTACAATGAGCAGTTCTTC. Encoded protein: CASSAMGSSYNEQFF.

The table lists this clone with a few counts. The chain couples TRBV7-8 to TRBJ1-6; TRBD1 is a possible D gene (6 bases). V lost 0 bases and J lost 10, with 13 bases in between. Germline CDR1 is SGHVS and CDR2 is FQNEAQ. The CDR3 spans 15 residues. The DNA of the CDR3 is TGTGCCAGCAGCTTAGCCCCAGGGGTGGGATCACCCCTCCACTTT. It yields the protein CASSLAPGVGSPLHF.

The chain couples TRBV14 to TRBJ2-1; D may be TRBD2 (6 bases). The CDR3 extends over 15 amino acids. Germline V gene sequence: CDR1 SGHDN, CDR2 FVKESK. V shed 6 bases and J shed 9 bases, with 21 bases lying between them. The CDR3 region is CASRSRAGRSSEQFF. The CDR3 DNA reads as TGTGCCAGCAGGTCCCGGGCGGGGAGGAGCAGTGAGCAGTTCTTC.

This chain connects TRBV27 to TRBJ1-5, with TRBD1 identical over 7 bases. CDR1 is MNHEY and CDR2 is SMNVEV in the germline V gene (reference sequence). The CDR3 runs to 20 residues. V was pared by 2 bases and J by 4 bases, with 20 bases of the junction left unmatched. CDR3 sequence reads: CASSLRPNRGIWDKNQPQHF. The CDR3, as DNA: TGTGCCAGCAGTTTAAGGCCAAACAGGGGAATTTGGGATAAAAATCAGCCCCAGCATTTT.

The rearrangement links TRBV30 to TRBJ2-7, with 9 bases identical to TRBD1. Germline V gene sequence: CDR1 GTSNPN, CDR2 SVGIG (reference sequence). Trimming took 0 bases from V and 1 from J; bases not matched to a gene: 4. This CDR3 spans 15 amino acids. The CDR3 region has the DNA TGTGCCTGGAGTGTAGAGGGACAGGGTTCCTACGAGCAGTACTTC. It yields the protein CAWSVEGQGSYEQYF.

The chain recombines TRBV5-1 with TRBJ2-7, with 11 bases lining up with TRBD2. Per germline, CDR1 SGHRS and CDR2 YFSETQ. The V and J ends lost 3 bases and 5 bases, in that order; junction bases with no gene match: 7. CDR3 size: 15 residues. DNA for the CDR3: TGCGCCAGCAGCTGGCCTAGCGGGGGGTACGACGAGCAGTACTTC. Translation: CASSWPSGGYDEQYF.

This clone was counted once. The rearrangement joins TRBV29-1 to TRBJ2-5, with 7 bases matching TRBD1. The tail of the sequence fits TRBJ2-7 better, so the J call may be wrong. CDR1 is SQVTM, CDR2 ANQGSEA, per germline. The CDR3 runs to 13 residues. CDR3 loop: CSVRDSPSYEQYF. The CDR3 DNA reads TGCAGCGTTAGGGACAGTCCATCCTACGAGCAGTACTTC.

This sequence joins TRBV5-1 and TRBJ2-7; perhaps TRBD1 as D (6 bases). Between the trimmed V and J ends, which lost 4 bases and 3 bases, there was a span of 11 bases. The CDR3 runs to 13 residues. Germline CDR1 is SGHRS and CDR2 is YFSETQ. In nucleotides, the CDR3 is TGCGCCAGCAGCAACGACAGGAACTACGAGCAGTACTTC. It translates to CASSNDRNYEQYF.

The CDR3 DNA is TGTGCCAGTAGTAGGGGGGGCAGGATCAATCAGCCCCAGCATTTT. Protein product: CASSRGGRINQPQHF. V is TRBV19 and J is TRBJ1-5; D is perhaps TRBD1 (6 bases). Trimming removed 4 bases at V and 3 bases at J, with 13 bases between. This CDR3 contains 15 residues. Germline V gives CDR1 LNHDA, CDR2 SQIVND (reference sequence).

The CDR3 nucleotides are TGTGCCTGGATCCAGGGGCAATGGACAGATACGCAGTATTTT. It codes for CAWIQGQWTDTQYF. This rearrangement joins TRBV30 to TRBJ2-3; D is possibly TRBD1 (6 bases). CDR1 and CDR2 from the germline V gene are GTSNPN and SVGIG (reference sequence). The germline V and J ends were trimmed by 4 bases and 3 bases, with 14 bases remaining between them. CDR3 size: 14 residues. Full variable domain (missing parts from reference TRBV30 and TRBJ2-3): SQTIHQWPATLVQPVGSPLSLECTVEGTSNPNLYWYRQAAGRGLQLLFYSVGIGQISSEVPQNLSASRPQDRQFILSSKKLLLSDSGFYLCAWIQGQWTDTQYFGPGTRLTVL.

The J gene is TRBJ1-2, the V gene TRBV2; the D gene is possibly TRBD1 (5 bases). The germline V gene encodes CDR1 SNHLY and CDR2 FYNNEI. The CDR3 consists of 15 residues. Deletions cut 5 bases from V and 1 base from J, with 14 bases between. The CDR3 sequence: CASSPTAGYNYGYTF. CDR3 nucleotides: TGTGCCAGCAGTCCTACGGCAGGGTATAACTATGGCTACACCTTC.

This clone was observed many times. The chain employs TRBV4-1 and TRBJ2-1, with 9 bases lining up with TRBD2. Per the germline V gene, CDR1 is MGHRA and CDR2 is YSYEKL. V gave up 0 bases and J gave up 3 bases; unmatched junction bases: 9. This CDR3 is 18 amino acids long. CDR3 bases: TGCGCCAGCAGCCAAGATGATAATAGCGGGAGATTCTACAATGAGCAGTTCTTC. Translated, it gives CASSQDDNSGRFYNEQFF.

This chain connects TRBV4-1 to TRBJ2-2; D is perhaps TRBD1 or TRBD2 (6 bases each). The V and J ends lost 3 bases and 3 bases respectively, with 17 bases between them. Germline assignment: CDR1 MGHRA and CDR2 YSYEKL. The CDR3 totals 17 residues. The CDR3 region is CASSQFKGGKDTGELFF. As DNA, the CDR3 is TGCGCCAGCAGCCAGTTTAAAGGGGGGAAGGACACCGGGGAGCTGTTTTTT.

This chain links TRBV10-1 with TRBJ1-1; no definite D call. The CDR3 totals 13 residues. The germline V and J ends were trimmed by 7 bases and 2 bases, with 11 bases remaining between them. Germline-derived CDR1 and CDR2 are WNHNN and SYGVQD (reference sequence). As DNA, the CDR3 is TGCGCCAGCAAACGTGGTCTTAACACTGAAGCTTTCTTT. Its translation: CASKRGLNTEAFF.

CDR3 sequence reads: CASSPASVPGNQPQHF. The CDR3 DNA sequence: TGTGCCAGCAGCCCAGCCTCAGTCCCGGGCAATCAGCCCCAGCATTTT. V and J are TRBV7-2 and TRBJ1-5; D remains ambiguous. The CDR3 covers 16 residues. V lost 5 bases to trimming and J lost 2 bases, with 16 bases between them. Germline loops: CDR1 SGHTA, CDR2 FQGNSA.